This T cell receptor beta chain emerged from a study of CD8+CD57+ T cells in acquired aplastic anemia. Study-wide background: Mean DNA quantity obtained from sorted CD4+ and CD8+ cells was approximately 3 ug. Study results and caveats: About 28 sequences, all CD8+ CDR3, were shared between patients and controls.

As concerns this clonotype: Its matching antigen is unknown.

The CDR3 extends over 15 amino acids. The germline V gene has CDR1 SGHVS and CDR2 FNYEAQ. The V and J ends lost 0 bases and 8 bases respectively, with 13 bases between them. For CDR3 and TCR beta VDJ profiling, genomic DNA was the template used. TCRdb recomputed calls from the reads with MiXCR, one row per CDR3 protein. The table shows some 170,000 distinct CDR3 sequences, with 71% occurring only once. It was patients with CD8+CD57+ cell expansion by flow cytometry who were chosen for sequencing. Untreated patients provided the blood samples, with no therapy given before sampling. The chain couples TRBV7-6 to TRBJ1-4; a possible D gene is TRBD1 (5 bases). The sequencing sample was made of sorted CD4+, CD8+, or CD8+CD57+ T cells (not recorded which) from PBMCs. The sequence was obtained from a human donor with aplastic anemia. In nucleotides, the CDR3 is TGTGCCAGCAGCTTAGCCACGGGGGTGGGCGAAAAACTGTTTTTT. Its translation: CASSLATGVGEKLFF.